This T cell receptor beta chain was identified during a study of T cells in Graves' hyperthyroidism and ophthalmopathy. The study's findings and limits: A model built on 13 V-J features separated ophthalmopathy from stable hyperthyroidism. Most expanded thyroid clonotypes above 0.001 also appeared in blood.

The TCR beta CDR3 regions underwent amplification using RNA transcripts as the source. The TCR CDR3 was amplified in a first-round RT-PCR using the HTBI primer set. TCRdb passed the multiplex PCR reads through MiXCR, listing each CDR3 protein once. Of more than 600,000 distinct CDR3 sequences in the sample, less than 20% were seen once. Comment on this clonotype: As yet, its antigen is unknown.

The CDR3 spans 13 residues. The germline V gene has CDR1 WNHNN and CDR2 SYGVQD (reference sequence). With 3 bases removed from V and 6 bases from J, the gap between germline ends came to 12 bases. Sequencing was performed on blood. V and J are TRBV10-1 and TRBJ2-7; D possibly corresponds to TRBD2 (5 bases). The receptor was derived from a man aged 18 to 35 with Graves' hyperthyroidism. CDR3 loop: CASSEMTTGEQYF. The CDR3 coding sequence is TGCGCCAGCAGTGAAATGACTACTGGCGAGCAGTACTTC.